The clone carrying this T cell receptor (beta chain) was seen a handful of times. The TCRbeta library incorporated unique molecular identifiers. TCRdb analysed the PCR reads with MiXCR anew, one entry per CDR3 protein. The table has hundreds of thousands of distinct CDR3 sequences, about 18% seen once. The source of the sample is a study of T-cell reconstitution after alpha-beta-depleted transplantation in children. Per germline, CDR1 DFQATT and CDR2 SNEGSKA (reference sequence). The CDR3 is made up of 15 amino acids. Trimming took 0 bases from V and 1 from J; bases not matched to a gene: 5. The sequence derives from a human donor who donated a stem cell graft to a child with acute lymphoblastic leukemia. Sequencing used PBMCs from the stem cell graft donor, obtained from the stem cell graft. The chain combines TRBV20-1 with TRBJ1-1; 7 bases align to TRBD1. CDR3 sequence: CSARDQQGPNTEAFF. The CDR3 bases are TGCAGTGCTAGAGACCAACAGGGGCCGAACACTGAAGCTTTCTTT.